This T cell receptor (beta chain) is drawn from a study of blood T cell repertoires in COVID-19. Cohorts were determined from participant-reported clinical history. This CDR3 is 14 amino acids long. Germline CDR1 and CDR2: SGHTA and FQGNSA. V was shortened by 2 bases and J by 1 base, with 5 bases between the two germline ends. Data came from immunoSEQ multiplex PCR; TCRdb stores just in-frame clones and leaves some out. Of approximately 350,000 clones detected, around 83% appear once; the ten largest clones hold roughly 5.1%. Specimen: PBMCs or T cells enriched from blood (not recorded which). The origin of this receptor is a woman aged 50 to 60 who had recovered from COVID-19. The chain employs TRBV7-2 and TRBJ2-2; D not certain. CDR3 sequence reads: CASSLIKNTGELFF. CDR3 DNA: TGTGCCAGCAGCTTAATTAAGAACACCGGGGAGCTGTTTTTT.